The 32 T cell receptor beta chains presented below share a single source sample, sequenced in a study of technical replicates of blood from a handful of donors. Some clones are missing from TCRdb's copy, which holds only in-frame ones; the method was immunoSEQ multiplex PCR. The sample gives about 82,000 clones, 94% of which show up once; approximately 0.39% is in the top ten. Material: T cells isolated from PBMCs. These receptors originate from a human donor in good health.

The chain is built from TRBV30 and TRBJ1-5; 8 nucleotides match TRBD1. CDR1 is GTSNPN, CDR2 SVGIG, per germline (reference sequence). The CDR3 loop spans 14 amino acids. V lost 4 bases and J lost 6; bases outside the gene matches: 8. CDR3 amino acids: CAWTQQGGVQPQHF. The CDR3 DNA reads as TGTGCCTGGACCCAACAGGGGGGCGTTCAGCCCCAGCATTTT.

This clone appeared a few times. The gene calls are TRBV5-1 and TRBJ1-2, with D tentatively TRBD1 (6 bases). Germline CDR1 reads SGHRS; CDR2 reads YFSETQ. The V end was cut by 5 bases, the J end by 2 bases, with 13 bases between. The length of the CDR3 is 14 residues. The CDR3 loop reads CASSSKQGNYGYTF. As DNA, the CDR3 is TGCGCCAGCAGTTCCAAACAGGGAAACTATGGCTACACCTTC. The whole variable domain, remainder taken from reference TRBV5-1 and TRBJ1-2, is KAGVTQTPRYLIKTRGQQVTLSCSPISGHRSVSWYQQTPGQGLQFLFEYFSETQRNKGNFPGRFSGRQFSNSRSEMNVSTLELGDSALYLCASSSKQGNYGYTFGSGTRLTVV.

V gene TRBV5-4 combines with J gene TRBJ2-3, with D unresolved. This CDR3 has 14 residues. Germline V lookup: CDR1 SGHNT, CDR2 YYREEE (reference sequence). V shed 2 bases and J shed 1 base, with 8 bases lying between them. As DNA, the CDR3 is TGTGCCAGCAGCTTAACTGTGGGCACAGATACGCAGTATTTT. Amino acid sequence: CASSLTVGTDTQYF. The variable domain in full, with the rest retrieved from reference TRBV5-4 and TRBJ2-3, is ETGVTQSPTHLIKTRGQQVTLRCSSQSGHNTVSWYQQALGQGPQFIFQYYREEENGRGNFPPRFSGLQFPNYSSELNVNALELDDSALYLCASSLTVGTDTQYFGPGTRLTVL.

The chain combines TRBV27 with TRBJ2-5, with D perhaps matching TRBD2 (6 bases). The germline CDR1 and CDR2 sequences are MNHEY and SMNVEV (reference sequence). The CDR3 is 14 residues long. V was cut by 7 bases and J by 5 bases, with 17 bases left in between. DNA for the CDR3: TGTGCCAGCACCTCTACCGGGAGCACGGAGACCCAGTACTTC. Its protein is CASTSTGSTETQYF.

The rearrangement joins TRBV7-3 to TRBJ2-7; D uncertain. This CDR3 has 16 amino acids. Between the trimmed V and J ends, which lost 2 bases and 2 bases, there was a span of 16 bases. The V gene's germline CDR1 is SGHTA and CDR2 FQGTGA. In DNA, the CDR3 is TGTGCCAGCAGCTTACCTACTATACCTGAACCCTACGAGCAGTACTTC. Protein sequence: CASSLPTIPEPYEQYF.

J is TRBJ1-4 and V is TRBV9; D is undetermined. Germline assignment: CDR1 SGDLS and CDR2 YYNGEE. The CDR3 length is 14 residues. V was trimmed by 0 bases and J by 6 bases, leaving 9 bases between them. As DNA, the CDR3 is TGTGCCAGCAGCGTAGGGGGAGAGGATGAAAAACTGTTTTTT. Encoded protein: CASSVGGEDEKLFF.

The V gene is TRBV9, the J gene TRBJ2-7; no clear D gene. Germline lookup yields CDR1 SGDLS and CDR2 YYNGEE. Trimming removed 2 bases at V and 0 bases at J, with 6 bases between. This CDR3 has 13 amino acids. CDR3 amino acids: CASSVSYSYEQYF. The CDR3 bases are TGTGCCAGCAGCGTCTCCTACTCCTACGAGCAGTACTTC.

The chain employs TRBV5-1 and TRBJ2-1; maybe TRBD2 (6 bases). The V gene lost 4 bases and the J gene lost 5 bases, with 13 bases spanning the gap. Germline-derived CDR1 and CDR2 are SGHRS and YFSETQ. The length of the CDR3 is 14 residues. Here the CDR3 DNA reads TGCGCCAGCAGCCGTTTTGGGGAGGACAATGAGCAGTTCTTC. Its translation: CASSRFGEDNEQFF.

The genes are TRBV5-1 and TRBJ1-3; D ambiguous. Germline-derived CDR1 and CDR2 are SGHRS and YFSETQ. Trimming removed 7 bases at V and 0 bases at J, with 14 bases between. CDR3 length: 15 amino acids. CDR3 amino acids: CASGEDISSGNTIYF. CDR3 coding DNA: TGCGCCAGCGGTGAAGACATCAGCTCTGGAAACACCATATATTTT.

This sequence joins TRBV9 and TRBJ1-5; D remains ambiguous. V was cut by 3 bases and J by 0 bases, with 7 bases left in between. Germline-derived CDR1 and CDR2 are SGDLS and YYNGEE. The CDR3 runs 14 residues. CDR3 region: CASSGAPSNQPQHF. CDR3 coding DNA: TGTGCCAGCAGCGGAGCTCCTAGCAATCAGCCCCAGCATTTT. Based on the CDR3 plus reference TRBV9 and TRBJ1-5, the full variable domain is DSGVTQTPKHLITATGQRVTLRCSPRSGDLSVYWYQQSLDQGLQFLIQYYNGEERAKGNILERFSAQQFPDLHSELNLSSLELGDSALYFCASSGAPSNQPQHFGDGTRLSIL.

CDR3 DNA sequence: TGTGCCAGCAGTCCTATCGCGAACACCGGGGAGCTGTTTTTT. It encodes CASSPIANTGELFF. This sequence joins TRBV9 and TRBJ2-2; D not certain. Germline V lookup: CDR1 SGDLS, CDR2 YYNGEE. CDR3 size: 14 residues. Trimming took 5 bases from V and 0 from J, leaving 8 bases between them.

In this sample, this clone turned up once. This chain uses TRBV30 with TRBJ2-1, with D hard to call. Germline V gene sequence: CDR1 GTSNPN, CDR2 SVGIG (reference sequence). This CDR3 is built from 11 residues. V was trimmed by 3 bases and J by 9 bases, leaving 9 bases between them. CDR3 sequence: CAWSPVVEQFF. In nucleotides, the CDR3 is TGTGCCTGGAGCCCCGTCGTTGAGCAGTTCTTC.

Here the CDR3 reads CASTNRAGGQPQHF. In DNA form, the CDR3 reads TGTGCCAGTACCAATAGGGCAGGGGGTCAGCCCCAGCATTTT. The V call is TRBV19, the J call TRBJ1-5, with 7 bases aligning to TRBD1. The CDR3 contains 14 residues. Germline V lookup: CDR1 LNHDA, CDR2 SQIVND (reference sequence). The junction had 9 bases not matched to a gene; V was cut back by 7 bases and J by 6 bases.

J is TRBJ1-5 and V is TRBV6-6, with TRBD1 matching over 8 bases. The CDR3 sequence is 12 residues long. The germline gives CDR1 MNHNY, CDR2 SVGAGI (reference sequence). Germline trimming cut 8 bases from V and 6 bases from J; bases unmatched to any gene: 3. The CDR3 region has the DNA TGTGCCAGCGGACAGGGTATTCAGCCCCAGCATTTT. This translates into CASGQGIQPQHF.

This rearrangement joins TRBV19 to TRBJ2-1, with 7 nucleotides matching TRBD2. The CDR3 is 16 residues long. Germline CDR1 reads LNHDA; CDR2 reads SQIVND (reference sequence). The junction had 10 bases not matched to a gene; V was cut back by 8 bases and J by 0 bases. The CDR3 here is CASQRERGSSYNEQFF. DNA of the CDR3: TGTGCCAGTCAAAGGGAGCGGGGAAGCTCCTACAATGAGCAGTTCTTC.

The V gene is TRBV30, the J gene TRBJ1-2; 9 bases map to TRBD1. CDR1 GTSNPN and CDR2 SVGIG come from the germline V gene (reference sequence). Trimming cost V 1 base and J 11 bases; bases outside gene matches: 8. The CDR3 runs 13 residues. The CDR3 loop is CAWSDGTGITYTF. The DNA of the CDR3 is TGTGCCTGGAGTGACGGGACAGGGATTACGTACACCTTC. Supplemented by reference TRBV30 and TRBJ1-2, the full variable domain reads SQTIHQWPATLVQPVGSPLSLECTVEGTSNPNLYWYRQAAGRGLQLLFYSVGIGQISSEVPQNLSASRPQDRQFILSSKKLLLSDSGFYLCAWSDGTGITYTFGSGTRLTVV.

The V and J genes are TRBV2 and TRBJ2-2; 7 nucleotides match TRBD1. The germline V gene encodes CDR1 SNHLY and CDR2 FYNNEI. Trimming removed 2 bases from V and 3 bases from J; junction bases left unmatched: 15. The CDR3 loop spans 19 amino acids. CDR3 in amino acids: CASSEKGGQFLTYTGELFF. The CDR3 DNA sequence: TGTGCCAGCAGTGAAAAAGGGGGACAGTTTCTTACCTACACCGGGGAGCTGTTTTTT.

This clone was picked up a small number of times. V gene TRBV7-6 combines with J gene TRBJ2-1, with 7 bases fitting TRBD2. V dropped 4 bases and J dropped 6; count of bases not matched to a gene: 6. Per germline, CDR1 SGHVS and CDR2 FNYEAQ. CDR3 length: 14 amino acids. CDR3 sequence (DNA): TGTGCCAGCAGCTCCCGGACTAGTTCCAATGAGCAGTTCTTC. Translating gives CASSSRTSSNEQFF.

The genes are TRBV7-9 and TRBJ1-1, with D maybe TRBD1 (6 bases). There are 13 residues in the CDR3. In germline, CDR1 is SEHNR, CDR2 FQNEAQ (reference sequence). V was cut by 1 base and J by 13 bases, with 16 bases left in between. The CDR3 sequence is CASSLVGQPGVFF. The CDR3 DNA follows: TGTGCCAGCAGCTTAGTCGGACAGCCCGGGGTTTTCTTT. Together with reference TRBV7-9 and TRBJ1-1, the CDR3 gives the full variable domain: DTGVSQNPRHKITKRGQNVTFRCDPISEHNRLYWYRQTLGQGPEFLTYFQNEAQLEKSRLLSDRFSAERPKGSFSTLEIQRTEQGDSAMYLCASSLVGQPGVFFGQGTRLTVV.

The V and J genes are TRBV9 and TRBJ2-1; D is uncertain. The ends were cut back, 0 bases at V and 4 bases at J, with 8 bases in the middle. Germline CDR1 SGDLS, CDR2 YYNGEE. The CDR3 sequence is 14 residues long. CDR3 sequence reads: CASSVVNGYNEQFF. The CDR3 region has the DNA TGTGCCAGCAGCGTAGTCAACGGTTACAATGAGCAGTTCTTC. The full variable domain, in which reference TRBV9 and TRBJ2-1 provide the parts outside the CDR3, is DSGVTQTPKHLITATGQRVTLRCSPRSGDLSVYWYQQSLDQGLQFLIQYYNGEERAKGNILERFSAQQFPDLHSELNLSSLELGDSALYFCASSVVNGYNEQFFGPGTRLTVL.

This rearrangement joins TRBV5-6 to TRBJ2-7, with D maybe TRBD2 (6 bases). From germline, CDR1 is SGHDT and CDR2 YYEEEE. Deletions cut 2 bases from V and 5 bases from J, with 14 bases between. This CDR3 comprises 14 residues. The CDR3: CASSLLEGMNEQYF. The CDR3 coding sequence is TGTGCCAGCAGCTTACTGGAGGGGATGAACGAGCAGTACTTC.

This chain uses TRBV9 with TRBJ2-3; the match to TRBD1 covers 7 bases. The germline V gene encodes CDR1 SGDLS and CDR2 YYNGEE. The CDR3 is 15 amino acids. V was clipped by 0 bases and J by 4 bases; unmatched bases: 5. CDR3 sequence: CASSVEGALADTQYF. The CDR3 DNA follows: TGTGCCAGCAGCGTAGAGGGGGCACTGGCAGATACGCAGTATTTT.

This chain joins TRBV4-1 and TRBJ2-5; 8 bases fit TRBD1. The ends lost 4 bases at V and 2 bases at J; junction bases unmatched: 6. Germline CDR1 reads MGHRA; CDR2 reads YSYEKL. The CDR3 runs to 15 residues. The CDR3 coding sequence is TGCGCCAGCAGCCCTGACAGGGGCGAACAAGAGACCCAGTACTTC. This codes for CASSPDRGEQETQYF.

The V and J genes are TRBV6-1 and TRBJ1-4; 8 bases match TRBD1. Germline CDR1 MNHNS, CDR2 SASEGT. The CDR3 contains 14 residues. The J segment lost 6 bases and the V segment lost 4 bases, leaving 4 bases of the junction unmatched. DNA of the CDR3: TGTGCCAGCAGTGTCGGACAGGGATATGAAAAACTGTTTTTT. Protein: CASSVGQGYEKLFF.

The chain employs TRBV27 and TRBJ2-5; unclear D gene. CDR1 and CDR2 from the germline V gene are MNHEY and SMNVEV (reference sequence). This CDR3 has 13 amino acids. Trimming took off 2 bases at V and 0 bases at J, with 4 bases between the two ends. CDR3 sequence reads: CASSLTYQETQYF. CDR3 nucleotide sequence: TGTGCCAGCAGTTTAACTTACCAAGAGACCCAGTACTTC.

The chain has TRBV5-8 and TRBJ1-1; 7 positions match TRBD1. Germline-derived CDR1 and CDR2 are SGHTS and YDEGEE. The CDR3 runs to 16 residues. The ends lost 2 bases at V and 0 bases at J; junction bases unmatched: 7. The CDR3 sequence is CASSFEQGRMNTEAFF. The CDR3 coding sequence is TGTGCCAGCAGCTTCGAACAGGGGCGCATGAACACTGAAGCTTTCTTT. Using reference TRBV5-8 and TRBJ1-1 for the parts outside the CDR3, the full variable domain is EAGVTQSPTHLIKTRGQQATLRCSPISGHTSVYWYQQALGLGLQFLLWYDEGEERNRGNFPPRFSGRQFPNYSSELNVNALELEDSALYLCASSFEQGRMNTEAFFGQGTRLTVV.

V and J are TRBV6-6 and TRBJ2-4, with 9 bases fitting TRBD1. The CDR3 consists of 16 residues. Germline trimming cut 2 bases from V and 4 bases from J; bases unmatched to any gene: 6. CDR1 is MNHNY, CDR2 SVGAGI, per germline (reference sequence). CDR3 sequence (DNA): TGTGCCAGCAGTTACCCCACAGGGGGCGCAAAAAACATTCAGTACTTC. Translating it yields CASSYPTGGAKNIQYF.

This clone was seen once. This chain uses TRBV9 with TRBJ2-2; 10 nucleotides line up with TRBD2. V shed 3 bases, J shed 6 bases, and the junction held 5 bases outside the gene matches. Germline assignment: CDR1 SGDLS and CDR2 YYNGEE. The CDR3 totals 15 residues. For the CDR3, the DNA is TGTGCCAGCAGCGCCCTAGCGGGAGTAGCCGGGGAGCTGTTTTTT. Encoded protein: CASSALAGVAGELFF.

The genes are TRBV6-5 and TRBJ1-1; 8 bases agree with TRBD1. CDR3 length: 12 amino acids. J gave up 11 bases and V 6 bases, and 8 bases lay outside the gene matches. The germline CDR1 and CDR2 sequences are MNHEY and SVGAGI. CDR3 sequence (DNA): TGTGCCAGCAGCAACGGACAGGGTGGGGCTTTCTTT. This gives the protein CASSNGQGGAFF.

V is TRBV30 and J is TRBJ2-7, with 8 nucleotides matching TRBD1. Germline V lookup: CDR1 GTSNPN, CDR2 SVGIG (reference sequence). V lost 5 bases and J lost 4; bases outside the gene matches: 7. This CDR3 spans 13 amino acids. The CDR3 spells CAWAQGATYEQYF. For the CDR3, the DNA is TGTGCCTGGGCGCAGGGGGCTACTTACGAGCAGTACTTC. Using reference TRBV30 and TRBJ2-7 for the parts outside the CDR3, the full variable domain is SQTIHQWPATLVQPVGSPLSLECTVEGTSNPNLYWYRQAAGRGLQLLFYSVGIGQISSEVPQNLSASRPQDRQFILSSKKLLLSDSGFYLCAWAQGATYEQYFGPGTRLTVT.

This rearrangement joins TRBV2 to TRBJ2-7; 8 nucleotides line up with TRBD2. The CDR3 is made up of 15 amino acids. CDR1 and CDR2 from the germline V gene are SNHLY and FYNNEI. Unmatched junction bases numbered 10, after V lost 8 bases and J lost 1 base. The CDR3 loop reads CASWGGTSGSYEQYF. Here the CDR3 DNA reads TGTGCCAGCTGGGGGGGAACTAGCGGTTCCTACGAGCAGTACTTC.

V is TRBV6-6 and J is TRBJ2-3; TRBD1 aligns across 8 bases. Trimming removed 2 bases from V and 2 bases from J; junction bases left unmatched: 3. Germline assignment: CDR1 MNHNY and CDR2 SVGAGI (reference sequence). The CDR3 consists of 15 residues. CDR3 protein: CASSYRDRTTDTQYF. The CDR3 DNA is TGTGCCAGCAGTTACAGGGACAGGACCACAGATACGCAGTATTTT.